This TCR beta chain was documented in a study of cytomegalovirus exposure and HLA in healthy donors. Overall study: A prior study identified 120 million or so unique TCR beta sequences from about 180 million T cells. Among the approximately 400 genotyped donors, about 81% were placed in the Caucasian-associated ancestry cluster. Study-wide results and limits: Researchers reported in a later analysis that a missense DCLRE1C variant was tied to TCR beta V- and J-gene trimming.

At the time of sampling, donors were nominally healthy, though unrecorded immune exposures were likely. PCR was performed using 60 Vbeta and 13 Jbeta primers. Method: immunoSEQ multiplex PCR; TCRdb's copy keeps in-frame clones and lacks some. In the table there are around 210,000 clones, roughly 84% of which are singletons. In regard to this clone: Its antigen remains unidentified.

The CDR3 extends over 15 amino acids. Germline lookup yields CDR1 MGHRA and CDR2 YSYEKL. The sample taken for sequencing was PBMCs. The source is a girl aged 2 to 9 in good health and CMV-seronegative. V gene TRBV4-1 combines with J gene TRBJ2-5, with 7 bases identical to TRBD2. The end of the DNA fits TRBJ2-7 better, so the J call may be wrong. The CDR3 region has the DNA TGCGCCAGCAGCCCCCTGTGGGGGGGAAGGGACGAGCAGTACTTC. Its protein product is CASSPLWGGRDEQYF.